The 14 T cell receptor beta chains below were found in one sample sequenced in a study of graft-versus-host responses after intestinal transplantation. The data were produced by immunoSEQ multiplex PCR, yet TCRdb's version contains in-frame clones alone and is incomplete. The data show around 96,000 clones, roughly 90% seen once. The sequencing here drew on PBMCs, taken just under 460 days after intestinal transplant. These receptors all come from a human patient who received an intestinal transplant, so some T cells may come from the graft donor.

The CDR3 region has the DNA TGTGCCAGCAGGCAGGGGCTAAACCAAAACACCATATATTTT. This encodes CASRQGLNQNTIYF. J is TRBJ1-3 and V is TRBV7-9; D is possibly TRBD1 (6 bases). CDR1 is SEHNR, CDR2 FQNEAQ, per germline (reference sequence). V gave up 6 bases and J gave up 6 bases, with 15 bases separating them. The CDR3 extends over 14 amino acids.

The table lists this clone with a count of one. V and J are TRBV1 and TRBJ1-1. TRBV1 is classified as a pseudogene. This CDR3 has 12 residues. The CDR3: CTSSHPAGRAFF. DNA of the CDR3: TGCACCAGCAGCCACCCCGCCGGGAGGGCTTTCTTT.

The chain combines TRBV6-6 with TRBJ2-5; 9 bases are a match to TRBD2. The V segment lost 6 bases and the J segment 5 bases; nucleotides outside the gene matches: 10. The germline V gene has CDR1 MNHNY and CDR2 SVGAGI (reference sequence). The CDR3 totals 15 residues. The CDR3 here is CASSLLAGSGETQYF. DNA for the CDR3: TGTGCCAGCAGCCTCCTAGCGGGGTCGGGCGAGACCCAGTACTTC.

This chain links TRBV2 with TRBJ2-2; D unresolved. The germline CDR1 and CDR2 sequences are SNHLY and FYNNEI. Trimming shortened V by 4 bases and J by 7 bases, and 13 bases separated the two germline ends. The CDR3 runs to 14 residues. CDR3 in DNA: TGTGCCAGCAGTGTTGGTCCCCGAAGCGGGGAGCTGTTTTTT. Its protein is CASSVGPRSGELFF.

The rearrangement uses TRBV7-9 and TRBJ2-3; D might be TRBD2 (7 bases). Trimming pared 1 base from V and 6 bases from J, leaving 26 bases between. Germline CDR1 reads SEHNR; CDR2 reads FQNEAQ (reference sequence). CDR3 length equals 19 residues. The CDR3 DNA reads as TGTGCCAGCAGCTTAGGTCTATTGCGGGGGCCTCTCCGTCCGGATACGCAGTATTTT. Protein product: CASSLGLLRGPLRPDTQYF. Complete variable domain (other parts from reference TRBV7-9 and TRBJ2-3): DTGVSQNPRHKITKRGQNVTFRCDPISEHNRLYWYRQTLGQGPEFLTYFQNEAQLEKSRLLSDRFSAERPKGSFSTLEIQRTEQGDSAMYLCASSLGLLRGPLRPDTQYFGPGTRLTVL.

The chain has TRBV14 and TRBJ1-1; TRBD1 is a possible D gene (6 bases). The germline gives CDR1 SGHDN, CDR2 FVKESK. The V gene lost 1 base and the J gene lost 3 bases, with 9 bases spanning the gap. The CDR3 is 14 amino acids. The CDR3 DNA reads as TGTGCCAGCAGCCAAGCGGGGGGGCACACTGAAGCTTTCTTT. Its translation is CASSQAGGHTEAFF.

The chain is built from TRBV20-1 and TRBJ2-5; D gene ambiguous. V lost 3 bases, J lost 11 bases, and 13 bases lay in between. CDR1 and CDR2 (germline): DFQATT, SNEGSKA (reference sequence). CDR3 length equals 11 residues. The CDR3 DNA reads TGCAGTGCTAGTGAGTCCAGAGAGCAGTACTTC. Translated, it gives CSASESREQYF.

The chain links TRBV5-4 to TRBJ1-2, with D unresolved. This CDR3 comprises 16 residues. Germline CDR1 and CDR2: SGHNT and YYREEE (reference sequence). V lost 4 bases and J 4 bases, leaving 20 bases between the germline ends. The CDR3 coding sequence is TGTGCCAGCAGCCCAGCTCGGGGAGGCCTAGTCTATGGCTACACCTTC. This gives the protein CASSPARGGLVYGYTF.

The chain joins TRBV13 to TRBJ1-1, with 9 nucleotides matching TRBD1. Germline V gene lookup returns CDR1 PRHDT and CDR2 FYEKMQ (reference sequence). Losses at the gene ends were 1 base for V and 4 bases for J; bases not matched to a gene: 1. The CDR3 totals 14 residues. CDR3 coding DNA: TGTGCCAGCAGCTTAGTGGGACAGGGCACTGAAGCTTTCTTT. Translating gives CASSLVGQGTEAFF.

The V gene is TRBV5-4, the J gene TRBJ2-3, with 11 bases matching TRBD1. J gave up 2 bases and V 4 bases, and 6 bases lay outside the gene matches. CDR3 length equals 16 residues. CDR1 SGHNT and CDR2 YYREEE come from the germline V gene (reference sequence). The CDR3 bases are TGTGCCAGCAGCCACGGGACAGGGGGTTTCACAGATACGCAGTATTTT. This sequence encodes CASSHGTGGFTDTQYF.

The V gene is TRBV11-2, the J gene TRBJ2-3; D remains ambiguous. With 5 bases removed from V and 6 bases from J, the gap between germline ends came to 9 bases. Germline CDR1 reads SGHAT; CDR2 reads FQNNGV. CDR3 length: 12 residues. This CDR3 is CASSLEGDTQYF. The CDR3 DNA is TGTGCCAGCAGCCTGGAAGGGGATACGCAGTATTTT.

CDR3 DNA sequence: TGTGCCATCAGTGAGGGTAGGGGATATGGCTACACCTTC. Translation gives CAISEGRGYGYTF. The chain carries TRBV10-3 and TRBJ1-2, with a weak D call TRBD1 (5 bases). The CDR3 sequence is 13 residues long. V was trimmed by 2 bases and J by 5 bases, leaving 9 bases between them. The germline CDR1 and CDR2 sequences are ENHRY and SYGVKD.

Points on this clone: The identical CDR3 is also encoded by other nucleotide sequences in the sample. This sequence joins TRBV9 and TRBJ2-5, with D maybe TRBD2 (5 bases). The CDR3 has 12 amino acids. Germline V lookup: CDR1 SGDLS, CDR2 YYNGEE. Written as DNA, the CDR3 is TGTGCGCGGGCCGGTCGGCCAGGGACCCAGTACTTC. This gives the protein CARAGRPGTQYF.

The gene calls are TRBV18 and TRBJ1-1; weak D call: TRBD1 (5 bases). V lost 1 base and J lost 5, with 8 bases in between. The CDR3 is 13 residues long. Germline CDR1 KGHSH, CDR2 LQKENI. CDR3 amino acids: CASSPLGGTEAFF. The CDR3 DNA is TGTGCCAGCTCACCACTTGGGGGGACTGAAGCTTTCTTT.